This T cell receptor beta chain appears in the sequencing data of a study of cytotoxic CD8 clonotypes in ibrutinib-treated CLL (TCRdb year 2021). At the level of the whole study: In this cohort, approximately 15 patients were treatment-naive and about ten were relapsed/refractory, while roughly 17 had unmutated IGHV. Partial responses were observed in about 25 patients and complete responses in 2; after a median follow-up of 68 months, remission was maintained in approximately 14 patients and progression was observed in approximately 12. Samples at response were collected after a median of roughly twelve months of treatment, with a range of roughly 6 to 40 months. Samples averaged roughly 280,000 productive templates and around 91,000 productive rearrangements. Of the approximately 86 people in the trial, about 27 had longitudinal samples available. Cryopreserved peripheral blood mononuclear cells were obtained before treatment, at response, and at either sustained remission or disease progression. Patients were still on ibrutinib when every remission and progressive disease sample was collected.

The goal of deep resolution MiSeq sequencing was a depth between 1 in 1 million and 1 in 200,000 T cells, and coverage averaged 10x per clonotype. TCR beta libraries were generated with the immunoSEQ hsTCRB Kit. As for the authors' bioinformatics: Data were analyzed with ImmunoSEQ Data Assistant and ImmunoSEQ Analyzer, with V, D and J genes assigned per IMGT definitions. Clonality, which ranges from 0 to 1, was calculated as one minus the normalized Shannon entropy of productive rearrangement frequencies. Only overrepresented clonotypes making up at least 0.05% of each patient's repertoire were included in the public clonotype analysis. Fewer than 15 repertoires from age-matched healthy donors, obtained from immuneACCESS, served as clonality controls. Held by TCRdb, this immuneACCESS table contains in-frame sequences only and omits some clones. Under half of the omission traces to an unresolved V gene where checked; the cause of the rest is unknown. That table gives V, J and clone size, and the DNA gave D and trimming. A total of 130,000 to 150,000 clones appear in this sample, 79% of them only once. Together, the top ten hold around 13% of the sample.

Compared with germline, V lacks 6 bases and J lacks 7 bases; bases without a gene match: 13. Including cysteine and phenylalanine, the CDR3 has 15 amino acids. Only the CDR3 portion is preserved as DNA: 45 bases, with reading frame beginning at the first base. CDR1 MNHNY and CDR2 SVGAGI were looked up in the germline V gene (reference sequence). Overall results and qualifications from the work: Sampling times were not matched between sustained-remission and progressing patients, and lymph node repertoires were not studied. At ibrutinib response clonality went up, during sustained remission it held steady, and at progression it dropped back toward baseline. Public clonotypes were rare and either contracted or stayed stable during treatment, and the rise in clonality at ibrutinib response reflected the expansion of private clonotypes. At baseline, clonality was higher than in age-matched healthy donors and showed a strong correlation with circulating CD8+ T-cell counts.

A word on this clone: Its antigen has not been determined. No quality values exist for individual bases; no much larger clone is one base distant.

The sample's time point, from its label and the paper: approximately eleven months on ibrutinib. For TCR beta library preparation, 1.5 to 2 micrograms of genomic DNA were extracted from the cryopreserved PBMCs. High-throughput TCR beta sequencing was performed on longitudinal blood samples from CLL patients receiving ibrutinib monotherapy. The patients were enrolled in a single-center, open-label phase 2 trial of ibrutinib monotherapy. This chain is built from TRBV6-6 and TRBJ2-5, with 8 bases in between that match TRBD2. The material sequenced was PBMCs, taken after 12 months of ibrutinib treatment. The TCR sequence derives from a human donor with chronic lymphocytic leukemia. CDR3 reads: CASSHGRAQVGTQYF. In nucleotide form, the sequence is TGTGCCAGCAGCCACGGGAGGGCCCAGGTTGGGACCCAGTACTTC.